The 24 T cell receptor beta chains below all came from one sample that was sequenced in a study of cytomegalovirus exposure and HLA in healthy donors. PCR involved 60 Vbeta and 13 Jbeta primers. Clones were read by immunoSEQ multiplex PCR, and TCRdb kept only the in-frame ones, dropping some. The top ten clones hold approximately 14% of a sample with roughly 190,000 clones, around three quarters of them seen once. The specimen sequenced was PBMCs. The receptor set was obtained from a woman in her twenties or thirties in good health and CMV-seropositive.

This clone was recorded a few times. The chain links TRBV27 to TRBJ2-3; TRBD2 agrees at 16 bases. The CDR3 contains 18 residues. V lost 2 bases and J lost 4; bases outside the gene matches: 6. Per germline, CDR1 MNHEY and CDR2 SMNVEV (reference sequence). The CDR3 nucleotides are TGTGCCAGCAGTTTACTGGGACTAGCGGGAGGGAGGGCAGATACGCAGTATTTT. Amino acids: CASSLLGLAGGRADTQYF.

V gene TRBV5-8 combines with J gene TRBJ1-5; D unresolved. Germline values: CDR1 SGHTS, CDR2 YDEGEE. V lost 1 base and J 5 bases, leaving 16 bases between the germline ends. There are 16 residues in the CDR3. The CDR3 sequence is CASSLSTGAGDQPQHF. The CDR3, as DNA: TGTGCCAGCAGCTTGAGTACGGGAGCGGGCGATCAGCCCCAGCATTTT.

This rearrangement joins TRBV4-3 to TRBJ2-5; D is uncertain. Germline V CDR1 and CDR2: LGHNA, YSLEER. Between the trimmed V and J ends, which lost 5 bases and 1 base, there was a span of 14 bases. The CDR3 length is 15 residues. For the CDR3, the DNA is TGCGCCAGCAGCATCCGACACCTCCCCCAAGAGACCCAGTACTTC. This codes for CASSIRHLPQETQYF.

The rearrangement joins TRBV4-1 to TRBJ1-2; 8 nucleotides align to TRBD1. The CDR3 is 18 amino acids. The germline CDR1 and CDR2 sequences are MGHRA and YSYEKL. V lost 1 base, J lost 6 bases, and 16 bases stayed unmatched. CDR3 in amino acids: CASSQGVRGPLRLNGYTF. CDR3 in DNA: TGCGCCAGCAGCCAAGGTGTCAGGGGGCCTTTAAGATTGAATGGCTACACCTTC.

The gene calls are TRBV9 and TRBJ2-6; perhaps TRBD1 as D (6 bases). The CDR3 length is 15 residues. V lost 3 bases and J lost 2, with 9 bases in between. The germline CDR1 and CDR2 sequences are SGDLS and YYNGEE. The CDR3 DNA is TGTGCCAGCAGCGAAAACAGGGCTGGGGCCAACGTCCTGACTTTC. Protein product: CASSENRAGANVLTF.

The V call is TRBV11-2, the J call TRBJ2-1; TRBD1 is a possible D gene (5 bases). Per germline, CDR1 SGHAT and CDR2 FQNNGV. The CDR3 covers 16 residues. The ends were cut back, 2 bases at V and 3 bases at J, with 14 bases in the middle. CDR3 amino acids: CASSLRGPRVYNEQFF. CDR3 DNA: TGTGCCAGCAGCTTAAGGGGTCCACGAGTCTACAATGAGCAGTTCTTC.

The sample holds a few counts of this clone. This rearrangement joins TRBV27 to TRBJ2-6; D uncertain. Per the germline V gene, CDR1 is MNHEY and CDR2 is SMNVEV (reference sequence). Trimming removed 0 bases from V and 4 bases from J, with 10 bases in between. The CDR3 consists of 16 residues. CDR3 sequence: CASSLSPGFGANVLTF. The CDR3 region has the DNA TGTGCCAGCAGTTTATCCCCCGGGTTCGGGGCCAACGTCCTGACTTTC.

J is TRBJ1-2 and V is TRBV5-6; 8 bases fit TRBD1. CDR3 size: 15 residues. Trimming at V came to 0 bases and at J to 8 bases, leaving 9 bases not matched to a gene. In germline, CDR1 is SGHDT, CDR2 YYEEEE. The DNA of the CDR3 is TGTGCCAGCAGCTTGGAGTGGGACAGGCCAGCCGGCTACACCTTC. It yields the protein CASSLEWDRPAGYTF.

V is TRBV30 and J is TRBJ1-2; D is unresolved. CDR1 GTSNPN and CDR2 SVGIG come from the germline V gene (reference sequence). V gave up 0 bases and J gave up 5 bases, with 10 bases separating them. This CDR3 comprises 13 residues. In nucleotides, the CDR3 is TGTGCCTGGAGTGTAACTGGGAGGTATGGCTACACCTTC. It translates to CAWSVTGRYGYTF.

The CDR3 DNA follows: TGTGCCAGTAGTATACGGGGGGGCCAAGGGACAGATACGCAGTATTTT. Its translation: CASSIRGGQGTDTQYF. The chain combines TRBV19 with TRBJ2-3; 8 bases are shared with TRBD2. After removal of 2 bases from V and 3 bases from J, the junction contained 7 bases not matched to a gene. The CDR3 loop spans 16 amino acids. Per germline, CDR1 LNHDA and CDR2 SQIVND (reference sequence).

This clone was found a few times. CDR3 loop: CASSIATGTTDYTF. The CDR3, as DNA: TGTGCCAGCAGCATAGCTACAGGGACGACGGACTACACCTTC. The rearrangement uses TRBV11-2 and TRBJ1-2; a weak D match, TRBD1 (6 bases). Looked up from germline, CDR1 is SGHAT and CDR2 is FQNNGV. The CDR3 extends over 14 amino acids. The V end was cut by 5 bases, the J end by 10 bases, with 20 bases between. Full variable domain (rest looked up from reference TRBV11-2 and TRBJ1-2): EAGVAQSPRYKIIEKRQSVAFWCNPISGHATLYWYQQILGQGPKLLIQFQNNGVVDDSQLPKDRFSAERLKGVDSTLKIQPAKLEDSAVYLCASSIATGTTDYTFGSGTRLTVV.

This chain uses TRBV5-1 with TRBJ1-2; TRBD1 agrees at 8 bases. The CDR3 runs 14 residues. CDR1 and CDR2 from the germline V gene are SGHRS and YFSETQ. After removal of 3 bases from V and 8 bases from J, the junction contained 9 bases not matched to a gene. CDR3 coding DNA: TGCGCCAGCAGCTCCCTCCAGGGGGCGGGGGGCTACACCTTC. Protein product: CASSSLQGAGGYTF.

This chain links TRBV10-3 with TRBJ1-2; D gene unclear. The CDR3 is 15 amino acids. Between the trimmed V and J ends, which lost 0 bases and 5 bases, there was a span of 13 bases. The germline V gene encodes CDR1 ENHRY and CDR2 SYGVKD. Here the CDR3 DNA reads TGTGCCATCAGTGAGTCCTCCGGGCGGGAGTATGGCTACACCTTC. Translation: CAISESSGREYGYTF.

J is TRBJ2-3 and V is TRBV6-5, with 8 positions matching TRBD2. Per germline, CDR1 MNHEY and CDR2 SVGAGI. Trimming cost V 2 bases and J 5 bases; bases outside gene matches: 9. The CDR3 spans 16 residues. This CDR3 reads CASSYGASRGGDTQYF. CDR3 bases: TGTGCCAGCAGTTACGGGGCCTCCCGGGGGGGAGATACGCAGTATTTT.

This rearrangement joins TRBV2 to TRBJ1-1; the D is unclear. Germline V CDR1 and CDR2: SNHLY, FYNNEI. The CDR3 is 13 residues long. The V and J ends lost 6 bases and 5 bases respectively, with 13 bases between them. The DNA for the CDR3 is TGTGCCAGCAGCCTGGAGAAATTGACTGAAGCTTTCTTT. It specifies CASSLEKLTEAFF.

The chain employs TRBV28 and TRBJ2-3, with a weak D call TRBD2 (7 bases). The V end lost 4 bases, the J end lost 2 bases, and 22 bases lay between the germline ends. This CDR3 spans 18 amino acids. Looked up from germline, CDR1 is MDHEN and CDR2 is SYDVKM. CDR3 sequence: CASSSSASAGADTDTQYF. The DNA for the CDR3 is TGTGCCAGCAGTTCATCCGCCTCGGCGGGGGCCGACACAGATACGCAGTATTTT.

The J gene is TRBJ2-5, the V gene TRBV29-1; D gene ambiguous. The CDR3 spans 11 residues. Germline-derived CDR1 and CDR2 are SQVTM and ANQGSEA. Trimming removed 8 bases from V and 4 bases from J, with 11 bases in between. CDR3 coding DNA: TGCAGCCCTGGAGTTGGAGAGACCCAGTACTTC. This sequence encodes CSPGVGETQYF.

This clone was counted only a few times. The rearrangement uses TRBV6-5 and TRBJ2-7; 7 nucleotides line up with TRBD2. This CDR3 region has 15 residues. Germline CDR1 reads MNHEY; CDR2 reads SVGAGI. The V gene end was trimmed by 2 bases and the J gene end by 7 bases; junction bases not matched to a gene: 11. As DNA, the CDR3 is TGTGCCAGCAGTTACAATGGACGGGGGGTGGGGGAGCAGTACTTC. Translation: CASSYNGRGVGEQYF.

V usage is TRBV7-2 and J usage is TRBJ1-4; 8 bases map to TRBD1. V shed 5 bases, J shed 0 bases, and the junction held 2 bases outside the gene matches. The CDR3 is 15 amino acids. Germline V lookup: CDR1 SGHTA, CDR2 FQGNSA. The chain's CDR3 is CASSADRATNEKLFF. The CDR3 DNA reads TGTGCCAGCAGCGCGGACAGGGCAACTAATGAAAAACTGTTTTTT.

This clone was recorded once. The chain couples TRBV5-1 to TRBJ2-1, with 11 bases that match TRBD2. The V gene's germline CDR1 is SGHRS and CDR2 YFSETQ. V lost 5 bases, J lost 4 bases, and 8 bases stayed unmatched. The CDR3 sequence is 16 residues long. For the CDR3, the DNA is TGCGCCAGCAGTTCAACCCTAGCGGGAGGTTACAATGAGCAGTTCTTC. Its protein product is CASSSTLAGGYNEQFF. Together with reference TRBV5-1 and TRBJ2-1, the CDR3 gives the full variable domain: KAGVTQTPRYLIKTRGQQVTLSCSPISGHRSVSWYQQTPGQGLQFLFEYFSETQRNKGNFPGRFSGRQFSNSRSEMNVSTLELGDSALYLCASSSTLAGGYNEQFFGPGTRLTVL.

In this sample, this clone turned up a few times. V is TRBV11-3 and J is TRBJ2-7; D is perhaps TRBD1 (6 bases). V lost 5 bases to trimming and J lost 9 bases, with 20 bases between them. The length of the CDR3 is 14 residues. Germline CDR1 reads SGHNT; CDR2 reads YENEEA. CDR3 DNA sequence: TGTGCCAGCAGCCACCGGGACATCTCCCGGGGGCAGTACTTC. This sequence encodes CASSHRDISRGQYF. Full variable domain (rest looked up from reference TRBV11-3 and TRBJ2-7): EAGVVQSPRYKIIEKKQPVAFWCNPISGHNTLYWYLQNLGQGPELLIRYENEEAVDDSQLPKDRFSAERLKGVDSTLKIQPAELGDSAVYLCASSHRDISRGQYFGPGTRLTVT.

This chain joins TRBV19 and TRBJ2-7, with 14 nucleotides matching TRBD2. The CDR3 totals 18 residues. V gave up 5 bases and J gave up 5 bases; unmatched junction bases: 14. Germline V gives CDR1 LNHDA, CDR2 SQIVND (reference sequence). The CDR3 sequence is CASSPQGLAGVGSHEQYF. Written as DNA, the CDR3 is TGTGCCAGTAGTCCCCAGGGACTAGCGGGAGTGGGCTCGCACGAGCAGTACTTC.

The chain carries TRBV4-1 and TRBJ2-3; 7 bases map to TRBD2. CDR1 MGHRA and CDR2 YSYEKL come from the germline V gene. V shed 3 bases, J shed 1 base, and the junction held 4 bases outside the gene matches. The CDR3 totals 15 residues. The DNA of the CDR3 is TGCGCCAGCAGCCAGCCGGCGGGAGGCACAGATACGCAGTATTTT. Its protein product is CASSQPAGGTDTQYF.

The V and J genes are TRBV19 and TRBJ2-5; D gene unclear. CDR3 length: 14 residues. From germline, CDR1 is LNHDA and CDR2 SQIVND (reference sequence). Trimming cost V 7 bases and J 5 bases, with 17 bases left between them. The chain's CDR3 is CASKGLGAWETQYF. The CDR3 nucleotides are TGTGCCAGTAAAGGTTTAGGAGCGTGGGAGACCCAGTACTTC.